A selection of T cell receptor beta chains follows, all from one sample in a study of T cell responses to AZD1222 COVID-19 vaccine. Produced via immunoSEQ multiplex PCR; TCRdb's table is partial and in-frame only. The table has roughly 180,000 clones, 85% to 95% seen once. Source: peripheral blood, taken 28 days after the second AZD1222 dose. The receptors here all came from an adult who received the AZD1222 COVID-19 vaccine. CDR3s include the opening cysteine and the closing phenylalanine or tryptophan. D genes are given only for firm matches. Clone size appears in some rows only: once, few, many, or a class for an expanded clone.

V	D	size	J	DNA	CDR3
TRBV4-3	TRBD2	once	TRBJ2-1	TGCGCCAGCAGAAGAACTAGCGGATCCTACAATGAGCAGTTCTTC	CASRRTSGSYNEQFF
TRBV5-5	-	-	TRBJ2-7	TGTGCCAGCAACTTTCACGAGACTTACGAGCAGTACTTC	CASNFHETYEQYF
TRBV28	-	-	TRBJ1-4	TGTGCCAGCCTTCCAAAGACGGTAAAGGTGGAAAAACTGTTTTTT	CASLPKTVKVEKLFF
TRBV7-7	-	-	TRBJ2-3	TGTGCTAGCAGCTTGGGGTATGGAGATACGCAGTATTTT	CASSLGYGDTQYF
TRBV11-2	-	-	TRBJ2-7	TGTGCCAGCAGCTTAGGGCCTGGGTACGAGCAGTACTTC	CASSLGPGYEQYF
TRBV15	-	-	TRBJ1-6	TGTGCCACCAGCAGAGAATGGGGGAATTCACCCCTCCACTTT	CATSREWGNSPLHF
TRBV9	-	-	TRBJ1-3	TGTGCCAGCAGCTTCAACCGGCAAATCTCTGGAAACACCATATATTTT	CASSFNRQISGNTIYF
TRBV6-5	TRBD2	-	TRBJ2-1	TGTGCCAGCAGCTCCGGGACTAGCGGTCTCCCGGAGCAGTTCTTC	CASSSGTSGLPEQFF
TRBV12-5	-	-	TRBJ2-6	TGTGCTAGTGGTTTGGGAAGCTCTGGGGCCAACGTCCTGACTTTC	CASGLGSSGANVLTF
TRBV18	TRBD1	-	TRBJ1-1	TGTGCCAGCTCACCCCAGGGGGTCGGCATGAACACTGAAGCTTTCTTT	CASSPQGVGMNTEAFF
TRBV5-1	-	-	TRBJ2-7	TGCGCCAGCAGCTTAGGTTTACAGCTCTCCAACTACGAGCAGTACTTC	CASSLGLQLSNYEQYF
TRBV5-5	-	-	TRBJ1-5	TGTGCCAGCAGCATATCAACAGATCAGCCCCAGCATTTT	CASSISTDQPQHF
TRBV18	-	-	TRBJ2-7	TGTGCCAGCTCACCGGGGCAGGGAGACGAGCAGTACTTC	CASSPGQGDEQYF
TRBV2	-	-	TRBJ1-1	TGTGCCAGCAGTGAATTAAACCCCCCCGGGGGAACTGAAGCTTTCTTT	CASSELNPPGGTEAFF
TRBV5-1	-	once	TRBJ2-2	TGCGCCAGCAGCTTAGTCTCCGGGGAGCTGTTTTTT	CASSLVSGELFF
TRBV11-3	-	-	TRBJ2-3	TGTGCCAGCAGCTTAGTTCCAGATACGCAGTATTTT	CASSLVPDTQYF
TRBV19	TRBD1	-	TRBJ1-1	TGTGCCAGTAGTGTCCGGCGACAGGGGCCGACTGAAGCTTTCTTT	CASSVRRQGPTEAFF
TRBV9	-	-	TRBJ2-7	TGTGCCAGCAGCGTAGAATCAGGGAACGAGCAGTACTTC	CASSVESGNEQYF
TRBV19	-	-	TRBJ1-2	TGTGCCAGTCAGAGGGCAGGGGAACTGTATTATGGCTACACCTTC	CASQRAGELYYGYTF
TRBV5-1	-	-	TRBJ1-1	TGCGCCAGCAGCTTGGCCAGCCAGATGAACACTGAAGCTTTCTTT	CASSLASQMNTEAFF
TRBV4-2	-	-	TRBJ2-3	TGTGCCAGCAGCCAAGAGGGTCGGACGGACACAGATACGCAGTATTTT	CASSQEGRTDTDTQYF
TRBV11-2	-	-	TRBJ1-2	TGTGCCAGCAGTTCACAGGACCCTTATGGCTACACCTTC	CASSSQDPYGYTF
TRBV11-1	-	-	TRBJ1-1	TGTGCCAGCAGCCTAGACAGGAACACTGAAGCTTTCTTT	CASSLDRNTEAFF
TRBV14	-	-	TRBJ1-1	TGTGCCAGCAGCCAACAGAGGAACACTGAAGCTTTCTTT	CASSQQRNTEAFF
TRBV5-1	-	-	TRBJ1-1	TGCGCCAGCAGCTTCCAGTTGAACACTGAAGCTTTCTTT	CASSFQLNTEAFF
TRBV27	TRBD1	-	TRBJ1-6	TGTGCCAGCAGTTTCGGGACAGGGAATTCACCCCTCCACTTT	CASSFGTGNSPLHF
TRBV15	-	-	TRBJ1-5	TGTGCCACCAGCAGAGATTCTAATCTAGGGGAGGGCAATCAGCCCCAGCATTTT	CATSRDSNLGEGNQPQHF
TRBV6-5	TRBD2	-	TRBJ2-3	TGTGCCAGCAGTTACTCGGGACTAGCGGGAATCGATACGCAGTATTTT	CASSYSGLAGIDTQYF
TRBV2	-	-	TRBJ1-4	TGTGCCAGCCGTCGGACCACTGAAAAACTGTTTTTT	CASRRTTEKLFF
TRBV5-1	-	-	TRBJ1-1	TGCGCCAGCAGCTTGAGGGAGGGAGTGGTTGAAGCTTTCTTT	CASSLREGVVEAFF
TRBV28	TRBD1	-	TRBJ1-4	TGTGCCAGCAGTTTAGAGGGGGCGGGCACTAATGAAAAACTGTTTTTT	CASSLEGAGTNEKLFF
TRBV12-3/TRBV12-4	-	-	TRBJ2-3	TGTGCCAGCAGTTACGGGTCGACAGATACGCAGTATTTT	CASSYGSTDTQYF
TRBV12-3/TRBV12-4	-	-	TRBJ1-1	TGTGCCAGCAGTAGACAGGAGCACACTGAAGCTTTCTTT	CASSRQEHTEAFF
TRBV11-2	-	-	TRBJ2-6	TGTGCCAGCAGCTTGGGGGGCGCGACTGGGGCCAACGTCCTGACTTTC	CASSLGGATGANVLTF
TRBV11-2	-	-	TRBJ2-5	TGTGCCAGCAGCTTAACCTGGACAGAACAAGAGACCCAGTACTTC	CASSLTWTEQETQYF
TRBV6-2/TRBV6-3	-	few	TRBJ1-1	TGTGCCAGCAGTCAGACAGAGGGCACTGAAGCTTTCTTT	CASSQTEGTEAFF
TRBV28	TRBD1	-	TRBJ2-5	TGTGCCAGCAGTCACAAGGACAGGGGTTTTCGAGAGACCCAGTACTTC	CASSHKDRGFRETQYF
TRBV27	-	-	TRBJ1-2	TGTGCCAGCAGTTTAAATGGAGCCATTACGGGCTACACCTTC	CASSLNGAITGYTF
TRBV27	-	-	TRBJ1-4	TGTGCCAGCAGTTTATCCCGGGGGCCGGGTGAGGAAAAACTGTTTTTT	CASSLSRGPGEEKLFF
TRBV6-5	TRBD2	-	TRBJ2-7	TGTGCCAGCAGAACCCCCGGGACTACCTACGAGCAGTACTTC	CASRTPGTTYEQYF
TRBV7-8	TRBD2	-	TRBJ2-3	TGTGCCAGCAGCTCAATGGTCAGCGGGGGAGGAGATACGCAGTATTTT	CASSSMVSGGGDTQYF
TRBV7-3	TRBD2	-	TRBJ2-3	TGTGCCAGCAGCTTAACGGGTAGCGGGGGTACAGATACGCAGTATTTT	CASSLTGSGGTDTQYF
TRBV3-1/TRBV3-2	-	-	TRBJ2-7	TGTGCCAGCAGCCAAGATCTTCCAGGGCACGAGCAGTACTTC	CASSQDLPGHEQYF
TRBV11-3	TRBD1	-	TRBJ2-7	TGTGCCAGCAGCGTGGACAGGGCCGAGCAGTACTTC	CASSVDRAEQYF
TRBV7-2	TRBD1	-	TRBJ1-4	TGTGCCAGCAGCTTAGTCGGGACAGTAACTAATGAAAAACTGTTTTTT	CASSLVGTVTNEKLFF
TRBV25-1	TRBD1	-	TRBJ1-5	TGTGCCAGCAGAGGGGGCTTCGATTCGCCCCAGCATTTT	CASRGGFDSPQHF
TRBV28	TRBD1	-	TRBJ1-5	TGTGCCAGCAGTCCGGACAGGGGAAATCAGCCCCAGCATTTT	CASSPDRGNQPQHF
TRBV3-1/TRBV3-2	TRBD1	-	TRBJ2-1	TGTGCCAGCAGCCAAGTACGCACAGGGGGCAATGAGCAGTTCTTC	CASSQVRTGGNEQFF